The TCR beta chain described here comes from a study of OX40 agonist ivuxolimab in advanced cancers. For the study at large: Ivuxolimab was delivered to patients intravenously every 2 weeks at doses spanning 0.01 to 10 mg/kg. Treatment received earlier with anti-PD-1, anti-PD-L1 or anti-CTLA-4 agents was allowed, and less than 45% had some.

Germline lookup yields CDR1 SNHLY and CDR2 FYNNEI. This CDR3 comprises 12 residues. The V and J ends lost 8 bases and 4 bases, in that order; junction bases with no gene match: 2. Some clones are missing from TCRdb's copy, which holds only in-frame ones; the method was immunoSEQ multiplex PCR. The data contain tens of thousands of clones, 87% of them singletons. Baseline was the first blood sampling point, followed by cycle 4 day 1 and cycle 7 day 1. As for this clone: The antigen remains undetermined.

Study-wide points: Compared with CD4+, CD8+ T cells on average had more expanded clones.

The TCR originated in an adult with an advanced solid tumor such as melanoma, head and neck, liver or kidney cancer. This chain uses TRBV2 with TRBJ2-5, with 9 bases aligning to TRBD2. The sample was CD4+ or CD8+ T cells sorted from blood, taken in a trial of the OX40 agonist ivuxolimab. The DNA of the CDR3 is TGTGCCAGCGGACTAGCGTTAGAGACCCAGTACTTC. Its protein is CASGLALETQYF.